The sequence of this T cell receptor beta chain was determined in a study of post-analysis software for immune sequencing data. About the research overall: The disease courses covered relapsing-remitting, secondary progressive and progressive-relapsing multiple sclerosis.

Study observations and caveats: TRBV5-6, TRBV5-1 and TRBV20-1 were among roughly five TRBV segments more frequent in patients than controls. Controls' normalized Chao1 diversity significantly exceeded that of multiple sclerosis patients.

Per the germline V gene, CDR1 is SGHRS and CDR2 is YFSETQ. The germline V and J ends were trimmed by 4 bases and 0 bases, with 11 bases remaining between them. This CDR3 region has 14 residues. This clonotype was recorded a few times. As yet, its antigen is unknown. The TCR beta cDNA libraries contained unique molecular identifiers. The yield from roughly 1 to 10 million T cells was some 500,000 cDNA molecules in total. TCRdb itself ran the PCR reads through MiXCR, one entry per CDR3 protein. The table includes 820,000 or so distinct CDR3 sequences, 53% detected once. The sequenced material came from blood. V usage is TRBV5-1 and J usage is TRBJ2-7; D uncertain. The source is a girl aged 5 to 17 with multiple sclerosis. Here the CDR3 reads CASSKQSSSYEQYF. For the CDR3, the DNA is TGCGCCAGCAGCAAACAGTCGAGCTCCTACGAGCAGTACTTC.